These T cell receptor beta chains were read from a single sample in a study of long-term antiretroviral therapy in people with HIV. Clones were read by immunoSEQ multiplex PCR, and TCRdb kept only the in-frame ones, dropping some. The table shows 35,000 or so clones, with 70% to 90% occurring only once. The specimen was unsorted PBMCs, collected 2.2 years after starting antiretroviral therapy. These TCRs come from a man younger than 35 with HIV. The CDR3 runs from the conserved cysteine through the conserved F or W. A D gene is named only where the DNA matches it firmly. The listing skips clone size in some rows; elsewhere it reads once, few, many or a size class.

TRBJ2-1	NA	TRBD1	TRBV7-2	TGTGCCAGCAGTAGACAGGGGGGGGGCAATGAGCAGTTCTTC	CASSRQGGGNEQFF
TRBJ2-5	NA	TRBD2	TRBV13	TGTGCCAGCAGCCGTGGGGGGGAAGAGACCCAGTACTTC	CASSRGGEETQYF
TRBJ2-1	NA	NA	TRBV4-1	TGCGCCAGCAGCCAAGGGTTAGTTGGAGATGAGCAGTTCTTC	CASSQGLVGDEQFF
TRBJ2-7	few	NA	TRBV28	TGTGCCAGCAGTATTCGAAGGCTTCGCTCCTACGAGCAGTACTTC	CASSIRRLRSYEQYF
TRBJ1-4	NA	TRBD1	TRBV10-2	TGCGCCAGCAGTCTTCGAGCAGGGGGCTATGAAAAACTGTTTTTT	CASSLRAGGYEKLFF
TRBJ1-4	NA	NA	TRBV7-9	TGTGCCAGCAGCAGCTCCCTCGGTGAAAAACTGTTTTTT	CASSSSLGEKLFF
TRBJ1-3	once	NA	TRBV7-8	TGTGCCAGCAGCTTACGGGGCACCATATATTTT	CASSLRGTIYF
TRBJ1-1	NA	NA	TRBV6-6	TGTGCCAGCAGTTACAGGCAGGAAGAAGCTTTCTTT	CASSYRQEEAFF
TRBJ2-1	NA	NA	TRBV9	TGTGCCAGCAGCGAAGAGGGCCACTACAATGAGCAGTTCTTC	CASSEEGHYNEQFF
TRBJ1-4	NA	NA	TRBV30	TGTGCCTGGAGTGCAAGGGGACCGAGTAATGAAAAACTGTTTTTT	CAWSARGPSNEKLFF
TRBJ2-2	few	TRBD2	TRBV7-3	TGTGCCAGCAGCTTAATCGGACTAGCGGGAGCCGGGGAGCTGTTTTTT	CASSLIGLAGAGELFF
TRBJ2-7	NA	NA	TRBV20-1	TGCAGTGCTGATAACTACGAGCAGTACTTC	CSADNYEQYF
TRBJ2-1	NA	TRBD2	TRBV4-2	TGTGCCAGCAGCCAAGAGGGGACTAGCGGGAGGGGGTACAATGAGCAGTTCTTC	CASSQEGTSGRGYNEQFF
TRBJ1-1	NA	NA	TRBV7-8	TGTGCCAGCTCCCAGGGCTTCGCGGCTGAAGCTTTCTTT	CASSQGFAAEAFF
TRBJ2-7	NA	NA	TRBV15	TGTGCCACCAGCAGCCAGAAGGGGAGAATCTACGAGCAGTACTTC	CATSSQKGRIYEQYF
TRBJ2-7	NA	TRBD1	TRBV2	TGTGCCAGCAGCGGGGACAGAAGCTCCTACGAGCAGTACTTC	CASSGDRSSYEQYF
TRBJ1-1	NA	NA	TRBV19	TGTGCCAGTAGTTCGGACAGAGTTCAAGCTTTCTTT	CASSSDRVQAFF
TRBJ1-2	NA	NA	TRBV30	TGTGCCTGGAGTGTAGCTTGGGAGGCGGGCTACACCTTC	CAWSVAWEAGYTF
TRBJ2-2	NA	NA	TRBV4-1	TGCGCCAGCAGCCAAGATGTGGTAGCGAGGACCGGGGAGCTGTTTTTT	CASSQDVVARTGELFF
TRBJ1-1	NA	NA	TRBV6-1	TGTGCCAGCAGTGAAGCGTGGTCGGTGAACACTGAAGCTTTCTTT	CASSEAWSVNTEAFF
TRBJ1-2	once	NA	TRBV25-1	TGTGCCAGCAGTGAATTGGGGAAGGAGAACTATGGCTACACCTTC	CASSELGKENYGYTF
TRBJ2-7	NA	NA	TRBV19	TGTGCCAGTAGTCCCCCAGGGGTCCACGAGCAGTACTTC	CASSPPGVHEQYF
TRBJ2-7	NA	NA	TRBV13	TGTGCCAGCAGCTTTGGAGGGGGGAAAAGCTCCTACGAGCAGTACTTC	CASSFGGGKSSYEQYF
TRBJ2-7	NA	TRBD2	TRBV11-1	TGTGCCAGCAGCCTCCGCGGGGGGCCAGGCGAGCAGTACTTC	CASSLRGGPGEQYF
TRBJ1-1	once	NA	TRBV9	TGTGCCAGCCGGGGGGAGAACACTGAAGCTTTCTTT	CASRGENTEAFF
TRBJ2-5	NA	NA	TRBV19	TGTGCCAGTAGCATTTCCGGAGGGAGCCAAGAGACCCAGTACTTC	CASSISGGSQETQYF
TRBJ2-7	NA	NA	TRBV5-8	TGTGCCAGCAGCCGAAACGGGTACTACGAGCAGTACTTC	CASSRNGYYEQYF
TRBJ2-7	NA	TRBD1	TRBV5-5	TGTGCCAGCAGCTTGGACCCAGGGGGTCTCGAGCAGTACTTC	CASSLDPGGLEQYF
TRBJ1-1	NA	TRBD1	TRBV19	TGTGCCAGTAGTAACTACGGACAGGGGGCGAAAGCTTTCTTT	CASSNYGQGAKAFF
TRBJ2-7	NA	NA	TRBV11-2	TGTGCCAGCAGCTTAGGTGGCGGAGGACAGTTCACTGGGAAGCAGTACTTC	CASSLGGGGQFTGKQYF
TRBJ2-5	once	NA	TRBV18	TGTGCCAGCGGGGGGGACACCCAACAAGAGACCCAGTACTTC	CASGGDTQQETQYF
TRBJ2-2	NA	NA	TRBV18	TGTGCCAGCTCGCACCCTACGGAAGCCGGGGAGCTGTTTTTT	CASSHPTEAGELFF
TRBJ2-7	NA	NA	TRBV6-5	TGTGCCAGCAGTTACTCGGCCGAGCAGTACTTC	CASSYSAEQYF
TRBJ2-3	NA	TRBD2	TRBV6-1	TGTGTCAGCAGTGAAGCTAGCGGGGGGGCCCCAGATACGCAGTATTTT	CVSSEASGGAPDTQYF
TRBJ2-3	NA	NA	TRBV11-2	TGTGCCAGCAGCTTAGTCCCGCTAGCGAGCGGTGATACGCAGTATTTT	CASSLVPLASGDTQYF
TRBJ2-7	NA	NA	TRBV5-1	TGCGCCAGCAGCTCGGGGACCTTAACCTACGAGCAGTACTTC	CASSSGTLTYEQYF
TRBJ2-7	NA	TRBD1	TRBV6-5	TGTGCCAGCAGTTACTCGAAACAGGGGTCCTACGAGCAGTACTTC	CASSYSKQGSYEQYF
TRBJ1-6	NA	NA	TRBV4-1	TGCGCCAGCAGCCAAGATCGCGGGGGGTCACCCCTCCACTTT	CASSQDRGGSPLHF
TRBJ2-7	NA	NA	TRBV27	TGTGCCAGCAGCCGCTCAGTCGTTCCCTACGAGCAGTACTTC	CASSRSVVPYEQYF
TRBJ2-3	NA	TRBD2	TRBV7-9	TGTGCCAGCAGCTTAAGCGGGAGGTCCACAGATACGCAGTATTTT	CASSLSGRSTDTQYF
TRBJ2-1	NA	NA	TRBV7-7	TGTGCTAGCAGCCAGGGGCCCGGTGGTGAGCAGTTCTTC	CASSQGPGGEQFF
TRBJ2-7	NA	NA	TRBV5-6	TGTGCCAGCAGCTGGTTGGTGGCCACCTACGAGCAGTACTTC	CASSWLVATYEQYF
TRBJ2-1	NA	NA	TRBV27	TGTGCCAGCAGTTTATCAGGTCCCTATGAGCAGTTCTTC	CASSLSGPYEQFF
TRBJ2-7	few	TRBD2	TRBV29-1	TGCAGCGTCACCGGGACTAGCGGGGGTCCCATCTACGAGCAGTACTTC	CSVTGTSGGPIYEQYF
TRBJ2-7	NA	NA	TRBV27	TGTGCCAGCAGTTTTACAAACCCCTACGAGCAGTACTTC	CASSFTNPYEQYF
TRBJ2-1	NA	TRBD1	TRBV5-4	TGTGCCAGCAGCCCACCTCCGGGACAGGGAAGCGATAATGAGCAGTTCTTC	CASSPPPGQGSDNEQFF
TRBJ1-4	NA	NA	TRBV11-1	TGTGCCAGCAGCCCGGACCCTAATGAAAAACTGTTTTTT	CASSPDPNEKLFF
TRBJ2-1	NA	TRBD1	TRBV2	TGTGCCAGCCGGACCCAGGGGGTATACAATGAGCAGTTCTTC	CASRTQGVYNEQFF
TRBJ2-2	NA	NA	TRBV11-2	TGTGCCAGCAGCGCGACAATCGGGGAGCTGTTTTTT	CASSATIGELFF
TRBJ2-3	NA	NA	TRBV5-5	TGTGCCAGCAGCTTTCGGAGGGTCTCAGATACGCAGTATTTT	CASSFRRVSDTQYF
TRBJ1-1	NA	NA	TRBV4-3	TGCGCCAGCAGCCAAGGCGGTGGGGGGTGGACTGAAGCTTTCTTT	CASSQGGGGWTEAFF
TRBJ2-1	once	NA	TRBV6-1	TGTGCCAGCAGTGAAGAGGCGATTGTGCAGTTCTTC	CASSEEAIVQFF
TRBJ1-5	few	NA	TRBV5-1	TGCGCCAGCAGCCCGGATCCCAATCAGCCCCAGCATTTT	CASSPDPNQPQHF